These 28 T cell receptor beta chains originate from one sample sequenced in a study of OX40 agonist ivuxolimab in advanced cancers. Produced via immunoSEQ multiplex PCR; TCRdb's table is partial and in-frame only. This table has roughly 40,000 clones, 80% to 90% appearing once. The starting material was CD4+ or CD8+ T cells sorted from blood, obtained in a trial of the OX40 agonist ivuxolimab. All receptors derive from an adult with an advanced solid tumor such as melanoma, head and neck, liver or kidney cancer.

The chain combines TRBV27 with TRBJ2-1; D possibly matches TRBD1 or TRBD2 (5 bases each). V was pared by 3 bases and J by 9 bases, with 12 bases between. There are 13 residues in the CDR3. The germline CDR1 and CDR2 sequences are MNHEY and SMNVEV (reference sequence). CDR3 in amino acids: CASSLLRGTEQFF. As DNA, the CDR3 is TGTGCCAGCAGTTTGCTGAGGGGCACTGAGCAGTTCTTC.

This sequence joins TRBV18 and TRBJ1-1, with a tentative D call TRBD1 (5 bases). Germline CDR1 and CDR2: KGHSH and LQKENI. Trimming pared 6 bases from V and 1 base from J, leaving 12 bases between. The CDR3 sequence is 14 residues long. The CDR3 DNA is TGTGCCAGCTCGTCCGTGGGGGGGAACACTGAAGCTTTCTTT. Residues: CASSSVGGNTEAFF.

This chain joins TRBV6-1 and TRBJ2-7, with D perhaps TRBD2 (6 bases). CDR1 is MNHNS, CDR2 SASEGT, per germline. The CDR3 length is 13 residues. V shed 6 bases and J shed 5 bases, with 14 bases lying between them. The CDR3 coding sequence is TGTGCCAGCAGCCCCCGGGGGATGGACGAGCAGTACTTC. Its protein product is CASSPRGMDEQYF.

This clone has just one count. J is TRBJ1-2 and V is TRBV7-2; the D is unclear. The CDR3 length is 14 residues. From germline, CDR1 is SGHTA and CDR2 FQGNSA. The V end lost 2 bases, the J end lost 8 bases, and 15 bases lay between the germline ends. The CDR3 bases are TGTGCCAGCAGCTTAAGGGCCTCGGTTAGGGGCTACACCTTC. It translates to CASSLRASVRGYTF.

The CDR3 DNA sequence: TGTGCCAGCAGCTTAGGACTAGCGGGACCAGATACGCAGTATTTT. Translated, it gives CASSLGLAGPDTQYF. The chain is built from TRBV11-2 and TRBJ2-3; TRBD2 matches at 11 bases. The CDR3 loop spans 15 amino acids. V lost 1 base and J lost 4; bases outside the gene matches: 1. The germline V gene encodes CDR1 SGHAT and CDR2 FQNNGV.

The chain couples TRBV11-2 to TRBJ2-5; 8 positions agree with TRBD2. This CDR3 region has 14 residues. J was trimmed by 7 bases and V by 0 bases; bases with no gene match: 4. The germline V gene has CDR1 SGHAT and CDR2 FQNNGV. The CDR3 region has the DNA TGTGCCAGCAGCTTAGATCCTGCGGGAGGGACCCAGTACTTC. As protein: CASSLDPAGGTQYF.

The CDR3 coding sequence is TGTGCCAGCAGTGAAAGGGGAGGCGAGCAGTACTTC. As protein: CASSERGGEQYF. The rearrangement links TRBV6-1 to TRBJ2-7, with D possibly being TRBD2 (6 bases). V lost 2 bases, J lost 6 bases, and 8 bases lay in between. In germline, CDR1 is MNHNS, CDR2 SASEGT. This CDR3 spans 12 amino acids.

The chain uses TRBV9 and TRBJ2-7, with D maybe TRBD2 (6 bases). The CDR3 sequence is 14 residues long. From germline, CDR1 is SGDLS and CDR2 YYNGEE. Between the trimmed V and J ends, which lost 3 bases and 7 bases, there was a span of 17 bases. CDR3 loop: CASSAGLSYEEQYF. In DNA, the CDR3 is TGTGCCAGCAGCGCGGGACTGAGCTACGAAGAGCAGTACTTC.

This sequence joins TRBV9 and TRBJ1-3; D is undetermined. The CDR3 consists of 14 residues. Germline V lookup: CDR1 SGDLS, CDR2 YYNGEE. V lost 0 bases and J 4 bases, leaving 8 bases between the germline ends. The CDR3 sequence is CASSVENHGNTIYF. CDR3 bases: TGTGCCAGCAGCGTAGAAAATCACGGAAACACCATATATTTT.

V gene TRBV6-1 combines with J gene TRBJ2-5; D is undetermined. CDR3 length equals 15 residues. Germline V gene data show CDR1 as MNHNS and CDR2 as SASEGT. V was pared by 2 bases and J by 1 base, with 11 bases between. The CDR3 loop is CASSESPTSQETQYF. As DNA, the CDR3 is TGTGCCAGCAGTGAAAGCCCGACAAGCCAAGAGACCCAGTACTTC.

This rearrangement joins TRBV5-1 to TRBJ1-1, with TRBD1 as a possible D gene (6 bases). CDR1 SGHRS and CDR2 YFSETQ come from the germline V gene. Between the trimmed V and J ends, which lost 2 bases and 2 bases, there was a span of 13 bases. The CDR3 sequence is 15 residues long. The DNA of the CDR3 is TGCGCCAGCAGCTTCATGCCGGACAGTAACACTGAAGCTTTCTTT. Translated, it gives CASSFMPDSNTEAFF. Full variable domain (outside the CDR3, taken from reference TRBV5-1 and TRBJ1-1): KAGVTQTPRYLIKTRGQQVTLSCSPISGHRSVSWYQQTPGQGLQFLFEYFSETQRNKGNFPGRFSGRQFSNSRSEMNVSTLELGDSALYLCASSFMPDSNTEAFFGQGTRLTVV.

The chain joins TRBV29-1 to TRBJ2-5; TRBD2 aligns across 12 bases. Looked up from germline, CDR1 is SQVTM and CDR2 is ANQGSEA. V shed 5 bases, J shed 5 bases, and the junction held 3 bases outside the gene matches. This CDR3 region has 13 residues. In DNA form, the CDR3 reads TGCAGCGTTAGGCTAGCGGGAGGGGAGACCCAGTACTTC. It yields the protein CSVRLAGGETQYF.

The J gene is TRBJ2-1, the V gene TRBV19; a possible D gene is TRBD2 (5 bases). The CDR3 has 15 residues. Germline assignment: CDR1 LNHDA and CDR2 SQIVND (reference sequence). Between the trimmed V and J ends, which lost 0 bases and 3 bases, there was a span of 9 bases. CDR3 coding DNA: TGTGCCAGTAGTATAGATGGAACTAGCTACAATGAGCAGTTCTTC. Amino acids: CASSIDGTSYNEQFF.

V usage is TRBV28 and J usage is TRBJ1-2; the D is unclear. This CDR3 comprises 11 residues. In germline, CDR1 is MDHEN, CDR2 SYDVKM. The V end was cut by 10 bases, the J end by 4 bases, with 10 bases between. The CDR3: CATGPTYGYTF. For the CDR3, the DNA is TGTGCCACCGGTCCGACCTATGGCTACACCTTC.

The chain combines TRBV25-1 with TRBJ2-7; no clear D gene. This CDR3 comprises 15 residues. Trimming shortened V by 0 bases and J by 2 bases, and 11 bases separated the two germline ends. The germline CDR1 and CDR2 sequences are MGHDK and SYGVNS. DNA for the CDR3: TGTGCCAGCAGTGAATATGGGAAGGCGCCCTACGAGCAGTACTTC. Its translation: CASSEYGKAPYEQYF.

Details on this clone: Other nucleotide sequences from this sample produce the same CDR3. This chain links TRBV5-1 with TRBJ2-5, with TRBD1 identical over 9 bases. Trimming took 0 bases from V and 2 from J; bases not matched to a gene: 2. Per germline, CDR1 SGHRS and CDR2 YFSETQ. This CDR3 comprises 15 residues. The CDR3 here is CASSLAGTGQETQYF. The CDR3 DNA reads TGCGCCAGCAGCTTGGCTGGGACAGGGCAAGAGACCCAGTACTTC.

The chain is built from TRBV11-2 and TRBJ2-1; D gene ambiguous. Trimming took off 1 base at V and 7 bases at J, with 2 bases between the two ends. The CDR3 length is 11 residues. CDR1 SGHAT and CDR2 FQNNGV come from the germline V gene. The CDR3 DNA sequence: TGTGCCAGCAGCTTAGTGAATGAGCAGTTCTTC. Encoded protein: CASSLVNEQFF.

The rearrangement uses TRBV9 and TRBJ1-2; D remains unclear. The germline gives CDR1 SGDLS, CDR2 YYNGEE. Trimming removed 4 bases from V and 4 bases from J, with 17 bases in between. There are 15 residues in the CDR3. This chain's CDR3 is CASSPEGRNGYGYTF. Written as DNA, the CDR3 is TGTGCCAGCAGCCCGGAGGGCAGAAATGGCTATGGCTACACCTTC.

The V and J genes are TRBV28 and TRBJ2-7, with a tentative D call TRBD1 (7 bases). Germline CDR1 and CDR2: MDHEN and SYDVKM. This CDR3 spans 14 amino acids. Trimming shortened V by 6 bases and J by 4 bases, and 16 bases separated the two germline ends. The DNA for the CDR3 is TGTGCCAGCAGCCCCGGAGGGGGCAATTACGAGCAGTACTTC. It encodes CASSPGGGNYEQYF.

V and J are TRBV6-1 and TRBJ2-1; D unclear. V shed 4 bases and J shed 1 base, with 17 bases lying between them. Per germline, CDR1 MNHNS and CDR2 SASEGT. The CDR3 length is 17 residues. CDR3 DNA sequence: TGTGCCAGCAGTGTAAATTTGGACCGAACTTCCTACAATGAGCAGTTCTTC. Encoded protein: CASSVNLDRTSYNEQFF.

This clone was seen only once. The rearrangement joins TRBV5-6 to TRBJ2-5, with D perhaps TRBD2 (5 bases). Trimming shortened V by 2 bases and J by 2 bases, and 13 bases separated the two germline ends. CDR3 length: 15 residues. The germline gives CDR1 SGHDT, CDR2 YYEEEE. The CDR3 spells CASSFSVRRQETQYF. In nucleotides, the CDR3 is TGTGCCAGCAGCTTCAGCGTAAGGAGGCAAGAGACCCAGTACTTC.

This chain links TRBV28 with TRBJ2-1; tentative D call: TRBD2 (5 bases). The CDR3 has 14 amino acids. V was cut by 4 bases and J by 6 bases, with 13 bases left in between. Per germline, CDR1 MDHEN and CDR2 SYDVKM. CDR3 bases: TGTGCCAGCAGTTCACAGTTTAGCGTCAATGAGCAGTTCTTC. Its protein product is CASSSQFSVNEQFF.

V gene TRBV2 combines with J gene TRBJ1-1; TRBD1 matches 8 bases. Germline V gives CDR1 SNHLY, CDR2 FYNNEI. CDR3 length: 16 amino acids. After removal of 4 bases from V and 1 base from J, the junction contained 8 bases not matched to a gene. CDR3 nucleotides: TGTGCCAGCAGTGTTGCCTCGGGACAGGAGAACACTGAAGCTTTCTTT. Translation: CASSVASGQENTEAFF.

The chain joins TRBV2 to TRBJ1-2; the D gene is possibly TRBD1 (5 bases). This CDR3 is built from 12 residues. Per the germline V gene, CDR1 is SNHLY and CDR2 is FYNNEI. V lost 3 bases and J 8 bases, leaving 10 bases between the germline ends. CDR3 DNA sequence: TGTGCCAGCAGTGAGGCAGGGTCAGGCTACACCTTC. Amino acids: CASSEAGSGYTF. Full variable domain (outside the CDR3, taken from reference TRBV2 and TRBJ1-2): EPEVTQTPSHQVTQMGQEVILRCVPISNHLYFYWYRQILGQKVEFLVSFYNNEISEKSEIFDDQFSVERPDGSNFTLKIRSTKLEDSAMYFCASSEAGSGYTFGSGTRLTVV.

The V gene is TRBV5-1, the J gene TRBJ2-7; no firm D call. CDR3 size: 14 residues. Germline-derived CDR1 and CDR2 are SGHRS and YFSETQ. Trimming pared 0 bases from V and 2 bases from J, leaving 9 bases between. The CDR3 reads CASSLEGQAYEQYF. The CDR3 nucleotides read TGCGCCAGCAGCTTGGAGGGCCAGGCCTACGAGCAGTACTTC.

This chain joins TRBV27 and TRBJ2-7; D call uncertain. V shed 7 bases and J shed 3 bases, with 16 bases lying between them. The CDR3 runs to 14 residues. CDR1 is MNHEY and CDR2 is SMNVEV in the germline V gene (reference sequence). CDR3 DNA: TGTGCCAGCAAAGAGCAGTTTACAAACTACGAGCAGTACTTC. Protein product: CASKEQFTNYEQYF.

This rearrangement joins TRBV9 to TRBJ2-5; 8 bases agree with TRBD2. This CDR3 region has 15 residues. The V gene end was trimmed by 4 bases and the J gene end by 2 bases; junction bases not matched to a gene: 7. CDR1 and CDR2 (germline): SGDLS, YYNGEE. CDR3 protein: CASSRSGTTQETQYF. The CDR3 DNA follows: TGTGCCAGCAGCCGTAGCGGGACGACTCAAGAGACCCAGTACTTC.

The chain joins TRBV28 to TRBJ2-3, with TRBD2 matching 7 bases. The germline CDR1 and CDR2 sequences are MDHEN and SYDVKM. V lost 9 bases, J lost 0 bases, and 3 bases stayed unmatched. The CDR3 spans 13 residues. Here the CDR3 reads CASRAGSTDTQYF. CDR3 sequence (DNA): TGTGCCAGTCGAGCGGGGAGCACAGATACGCAGTATTTT.